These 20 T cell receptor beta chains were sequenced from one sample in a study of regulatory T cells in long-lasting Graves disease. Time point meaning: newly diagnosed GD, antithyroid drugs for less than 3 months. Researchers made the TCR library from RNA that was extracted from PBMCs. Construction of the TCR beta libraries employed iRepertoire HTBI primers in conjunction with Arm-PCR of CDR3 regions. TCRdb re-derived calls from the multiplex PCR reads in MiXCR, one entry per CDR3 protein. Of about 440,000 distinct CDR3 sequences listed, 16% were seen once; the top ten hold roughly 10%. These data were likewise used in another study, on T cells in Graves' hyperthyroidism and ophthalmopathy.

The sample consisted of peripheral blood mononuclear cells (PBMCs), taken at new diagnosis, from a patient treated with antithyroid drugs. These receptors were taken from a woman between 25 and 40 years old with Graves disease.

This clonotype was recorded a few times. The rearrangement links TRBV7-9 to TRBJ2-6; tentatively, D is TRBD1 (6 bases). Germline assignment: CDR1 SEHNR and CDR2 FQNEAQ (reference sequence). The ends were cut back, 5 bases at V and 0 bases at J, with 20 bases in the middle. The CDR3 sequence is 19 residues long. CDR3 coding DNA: TGTGCCAGCAGCCCCATTTCAGGGGCTCTCTCCTCTGGGGCCAACGTCCTGACTTTC. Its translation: CASSPISGALSSGANVLTF.

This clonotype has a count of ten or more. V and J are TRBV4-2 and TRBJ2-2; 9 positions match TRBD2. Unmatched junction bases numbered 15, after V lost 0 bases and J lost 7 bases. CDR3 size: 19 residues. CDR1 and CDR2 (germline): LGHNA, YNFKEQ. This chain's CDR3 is CASSQDPPLAGGSHGELFF. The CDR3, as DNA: TGTGCCAGCAGCCAAGACCCACCCCTGGCGGGAGGGTCCCACGGGGAGCTGTTTTTT.

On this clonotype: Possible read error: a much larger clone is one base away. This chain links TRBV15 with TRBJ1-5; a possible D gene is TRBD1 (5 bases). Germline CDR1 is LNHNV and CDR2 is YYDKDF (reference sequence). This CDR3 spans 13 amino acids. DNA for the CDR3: TGTGCCGTAAACCGGGACGCGGGTCAGCCCCGGCATTTT. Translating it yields CAVNRDAGQPRHF.

The CDR3 DNA follows: TGTGCCAGCAGCCGGACCTCCGGACAGGGGGCAAGCTACGAGCAGTACTTC. It is translated as CASSRTSGQGASYEQYF. The chain has TRBV11-2 and TRBJ2-7, with 11 bases fitting TRBD1. The V and J ends lost 5 bases and 3 bases, in that order; junction bases with no gene match: 12. Germline CDR1 and CDR2: SGHAT and FQNNGV. The CDR3 has 17 residues.

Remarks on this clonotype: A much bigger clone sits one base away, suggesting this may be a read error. The CDR3 region is CSAESPGQFF. The DNA for the CDR3 is TGCAGTGCGGAGAGTCCGGGGCAGTTCTTC. The V and J genes are TRBV20-1 and TRBJ2-1; D not resolved. CDR1 is DFQATT and CDR2 is SNEGSKA in the germline V gene (reference sequence). V was clipped by 6 bases and J by 12 bases, with 12 bases between them. CDR3 length: 10 residues.

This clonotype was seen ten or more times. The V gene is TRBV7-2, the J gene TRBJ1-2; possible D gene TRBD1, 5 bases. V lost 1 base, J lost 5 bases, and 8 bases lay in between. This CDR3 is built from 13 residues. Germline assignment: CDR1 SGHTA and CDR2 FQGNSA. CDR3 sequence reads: CASSLGGLYGYTF. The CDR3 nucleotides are TGTGCCAGCAGCTTAGGGGGGTTGTATGGCTACACCTTC.

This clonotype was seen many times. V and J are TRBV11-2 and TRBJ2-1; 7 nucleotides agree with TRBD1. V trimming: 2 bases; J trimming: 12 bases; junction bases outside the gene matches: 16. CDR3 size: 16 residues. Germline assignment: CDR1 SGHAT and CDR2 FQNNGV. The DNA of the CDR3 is TGTGCCAGCAGCTTATTGTCGAGGGGGCCCCCTGATAGGCAGTTCTTC. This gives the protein CASSLLSRGPPDRQFF. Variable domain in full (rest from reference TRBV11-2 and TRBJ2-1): EAGVAQSPRYKIIEKRQSVAFWCNPISGHATLYWYQQILGQGPKLLIQFQNNGVVDDSQLPKDRFSAERLKGVDSTLKIQPAKLEDSAVYLCASSLLSRGPPDRQFFGPGTRLTVL.

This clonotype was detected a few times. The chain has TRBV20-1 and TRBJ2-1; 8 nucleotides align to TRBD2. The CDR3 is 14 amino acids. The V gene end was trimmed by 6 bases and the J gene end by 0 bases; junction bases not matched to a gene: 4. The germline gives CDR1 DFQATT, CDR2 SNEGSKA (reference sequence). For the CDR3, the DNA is TGCAGTGCGGCGGGAGGCGCCTCCTACAATGAGCAGTTCTTC. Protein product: CSAAGGASYNEQFF.

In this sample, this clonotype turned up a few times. As DNA, the CDR3 is TGTGCCAGCAGTCGCCGCAGGACAGGGGGCCTAGGAGAGGCCGGGGAGCTGTTTTTT. This sequence encodes CASSRRRTGGLGEAGELFF. This chain connects TRBV28 to TRBJ2-2; TRBD1 matches at 11 bases. From germline, CDR1 is MDHEN and CDR2 SYDVKM. The V and J ends lost 5 bases and 6 bases, in that order; junction bases with no gene match: 17. This CDR3 is 19 amino acids long.

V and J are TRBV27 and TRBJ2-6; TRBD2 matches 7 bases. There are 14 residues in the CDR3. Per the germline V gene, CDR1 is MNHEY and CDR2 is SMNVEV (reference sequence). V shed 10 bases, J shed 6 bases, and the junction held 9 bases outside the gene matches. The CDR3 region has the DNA TGTGCCACCCGGGAGGTGAAAGAGGCCAACGTCCTGACTTTC. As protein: CATREVKEANVLTF. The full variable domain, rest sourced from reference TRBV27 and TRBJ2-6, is EAQVTQNPRYLITVTGKKLTVTCSQNMNHEYMSWYRQDPGLGLRQIYYSMNVEVTDKGDVPEGYKVSRKEKRNFPLILESPSPNQTSLYFCATREVKEANVLTFGAGSRLTVL.

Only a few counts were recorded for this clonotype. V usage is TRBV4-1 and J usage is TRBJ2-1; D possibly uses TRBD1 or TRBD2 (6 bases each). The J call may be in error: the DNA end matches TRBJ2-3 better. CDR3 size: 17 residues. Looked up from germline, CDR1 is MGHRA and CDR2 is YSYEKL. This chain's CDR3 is CASSPQGRGGLGDTQYF. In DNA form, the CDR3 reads TGCGCCAGCAGCCCTCAGGGGCGAGGGGGGTTAGGAGATACGCAGTATTTT.

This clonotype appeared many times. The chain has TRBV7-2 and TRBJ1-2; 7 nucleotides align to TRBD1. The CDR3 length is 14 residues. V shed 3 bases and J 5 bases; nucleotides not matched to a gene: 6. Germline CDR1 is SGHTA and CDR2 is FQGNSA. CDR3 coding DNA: TGTGCCAGCAGCTTGGACCGGGACAGATATGGCTACACCTTC. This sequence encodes CASSLDRDRYGYTF.

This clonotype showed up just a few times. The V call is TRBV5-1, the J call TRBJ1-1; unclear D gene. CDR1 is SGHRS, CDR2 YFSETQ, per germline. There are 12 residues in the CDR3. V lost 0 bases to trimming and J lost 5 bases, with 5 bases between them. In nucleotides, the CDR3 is TGCGCCAGCAGCTTGGATGTGACTGAAGCTTTCTTT. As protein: CASSLDVTEAFF. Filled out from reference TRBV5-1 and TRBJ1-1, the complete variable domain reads KAGVTQTPRYLIKTRGQQVTLSCSPISGHRSVSWYQQTPGQGLQFLFEYFSETQRNKGNFPGRFSGRQFSNSRSEMNVSTLELGDSALYLCASSLDVTEAFFGQGTRLTVV.

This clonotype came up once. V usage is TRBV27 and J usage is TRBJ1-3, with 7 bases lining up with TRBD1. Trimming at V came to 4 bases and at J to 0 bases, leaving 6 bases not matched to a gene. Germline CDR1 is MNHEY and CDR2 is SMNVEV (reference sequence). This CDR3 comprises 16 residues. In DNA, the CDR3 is TGTGCCAGCAGTTCCGACAGGGTAACCTCTGGAAACACCATATATTTT. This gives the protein CASSSDRVTSGNTIYF.

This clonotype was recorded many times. In DNA, the CDR3 is TGCAGTGCTAGTTGGGATAAGGGATCGTACGAGCAGTACTTC. This encodes CSASWDKGSYEQYF. The rearrangement links TRBV20-1 to TRBJ2-7; D is unclear. V lost 3 bases, J lost 4 bases, and 16 bases lay in between. Looked up from germline, CDR1 is DFQATT and CDR2 is SNEGSKA (reference sequence). The CDR3 length is 14 residues.

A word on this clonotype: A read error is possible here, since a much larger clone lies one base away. This chain's CDR3 is CATSDFGAGYNEQYF. CDR3 DNA sequence: TGTGCCACCAGTGATTTCGGTGCGGGATACAATGAGCAGTACTTC. The V call is TRBV24-1, the J call TRBJ2-4, with a weak D call TRBD2 (6 bases). The CDR3 sequence is 15 residues long. The germline V gene encodes CDR1 KGHDR and CDR2 SFDVKD. Trimming took 1 base from V and 13 from J, leaving 19 bases between them.

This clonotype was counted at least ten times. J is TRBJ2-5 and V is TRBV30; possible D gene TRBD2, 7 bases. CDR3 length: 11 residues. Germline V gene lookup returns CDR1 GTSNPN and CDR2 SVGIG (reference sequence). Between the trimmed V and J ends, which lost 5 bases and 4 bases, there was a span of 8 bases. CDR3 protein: CAWRGAETQYF. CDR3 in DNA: TGTGCCTGGCGGGGGGCAGAGACCCAGTACTTC.

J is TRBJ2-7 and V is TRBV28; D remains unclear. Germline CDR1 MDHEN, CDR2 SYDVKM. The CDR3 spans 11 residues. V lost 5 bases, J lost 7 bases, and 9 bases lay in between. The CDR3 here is CASSESGEQYF. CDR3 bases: TGTGCCAGCAGTGAGTCGGGTGAGCAGTACTTC.

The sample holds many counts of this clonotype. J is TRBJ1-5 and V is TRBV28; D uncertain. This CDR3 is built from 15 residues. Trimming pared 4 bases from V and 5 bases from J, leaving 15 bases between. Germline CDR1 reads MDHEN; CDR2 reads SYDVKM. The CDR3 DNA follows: TGTGCCAGCAGTTCGGGGTCCCGGACGTATCAGCCCCAGCATTTT. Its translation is CASSSGSRTYQPQHF. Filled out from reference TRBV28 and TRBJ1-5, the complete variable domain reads DVKVTQSSRYLVKRTGEKVFLECVQDMDHENMFWYRQDPGLGLRLIYFSYDVKMKEKGDIPEGYSVSREKKERFSLILESASTNQTSMYLCASSSGSRTYQPQHFGDGTRLSIL.

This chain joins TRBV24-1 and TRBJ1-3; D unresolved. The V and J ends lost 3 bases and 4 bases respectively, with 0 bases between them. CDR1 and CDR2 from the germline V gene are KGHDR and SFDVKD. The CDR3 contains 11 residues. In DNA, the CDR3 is TGTGCCACCAGTGATGGAAACACCATATATTTT. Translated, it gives CATSDGNTIYF.